This T cell receptor beta chain was found in a study of memory CD4+ T cells and cytomegalovirus serostatus (dated by TCRdb to the late 2010s). Looking at the study overall: A total of 35 or so healthy Belgian adults, of whom 9 were CMV seropositive and 24 were CMV seronegative, were included in the cohort. To replicate a published TCR-based CMV serostatus classifier, the researchers sequenced the CD4+ memory TCRbeta repertoires of a Belgian cohort whose cytomegalovirus serostatus was known. What the work shows at the level of the full study, not this receptor alone: Among the 160 or so previously reported CMV-associated TCRbeta sequences, 67 showed up in the CD4+ memory repertoires, with each one found in between one and five individuals. On the Belgian cohort, the classifier built on the original framework reached a median bootstrapped AUC of nearly 0.96, with a 95% CI of 0.76-1.00. The results were interpreted as suggesting that the CMV-associated TCR signature is largely present in the CD4+ memory repertoire. For predicting CMV serostatus, the median bootstrapped AUC was 0.95 using the original framework and about 0.9 using a US-trained random forest. Only CD4+CD45RO+ memory cells were sequenced, in contrast to the original study, which included naive and memory CD4+ and CD8+ populations.

Sequences MNHNY (CDR1) and SVGAGI (CDR2) are obtained from the germline V gene (reference sequence). Spanning cysteine to phenylalanine, the CDR3 consists of 15 amino acids. The read is trimmed to its CDR3 DNA, 45 bases read in frame from base 1. The germline ends are 14 bases apart after V is trimmed by 6 bases and J by 3 bases. Single viable CD3+CD4+CD8-CD45RO+ cells were sorted as memory CD4+ T cells on a FACSAria II. CMV serostatus was determined using a Roche Elecsys assay that detects serum IgG against CMV pp150, pp28, p38 and p52. After the samples were thawed, total CD4+ T cells were enriched through positive selection using CD4 magnetic microbeads. The samples came from a different study that was designed specifically to examine the CD4+ T cell memory repertoire. Peripheral blood mononuclear cells were isolated and cryopreserved following standard operating procedures; serum was stored at -80 °C. The staining relied on CD3-PerCP (BW264/56), CD4-APC (RPA-T4), CD45RO-PE (UCHT1) and CD8-Pacific Orange (3B5) antibodies, and Sytox blue was used to exclude non-viable cells.

With respect to this clone: Its binding antigen is unknown. It has no much larger one-base neighbor in the sample; base qualities were not kept.

Genomic DNA was extracted from sorted cells with the Quick-DNA Microprep Kit. Amplification of TCRbeta DNA was done with the immunoSEQ hsTCRbeta kit, following the protocol from the manufacturer. TCRbeta libraries were sequenced on an Illumina MiSeq instrument. Concerning the study's data processing: Removing out-of-frame sequences left approximately 2,400,000 distinct TCRbeta sequences, an average of around 70,000 per individual. Two values were used to score each individual: the count of fewer than 200 previously reported CMV-associated TCRbeta sequences and the total count of productive distinct TCRbeta sequences. A beta-binomial model was reimplemented in Python, and scikit-learn random forests with default parameters were trained on data from the US cohort. Classifier performance on the Belgian cohort was reported as the median AUC with percentile confidence intervals calculated over 10,000 bootstrap iterations. TCRdb took this table from immuneACCESS and kept in-frame rearrangements with V and J called. Such tables lack part of the clones; where checked against another copy, unresolved V genes explain under half of the gap, and the rest is unexplained. V, J and clone size are taken as reported in that table, and D and trimming were inferred from the DNA itself. This sample comprises 75,000 to 90,000 clones, 65% to 85% of them detected only once. The leading ten clones occupy around 0.78% of the sample.

The sequence was collected from an adult in good health and CMV-seronegative. The sequenced sample consisted of memory CD4+ T cells from blood. The chain employs TRBV6-6 and TRBJ2-2, with TRBD1 as a weak D call on 6 bases. Here the CDR3 is given as CASRTGTRDTGELFF. The nucleotide sequence is given as TGTGCCAGCAGAACCGGGACACGGGACACCGGGGAGCTGTTTTTT.